Below, one T cell receptor beta chain is given with its context. This record belongs to a study of blood T cell repertoires in COVID-19. Across the study: Italy, Spain and the United States were the sources of the convalescent and acute COVID-19 samples. Sample material is recorded as cDNA or gDNA derived from T cells, B-cell-depleted T cells, or PBMCs.

Source study methods: Using reference gene primer amplification, nucleated cell counts were estimated. Sequenced by immunoSEQ multiplex PCR; TCRdb stores in-frame clones only, minus some. V, J and clone size were drawn from that table, and D and trimming were deduced from the DNA. Here the sample spans around 160,000 clones, approximately 85% being singletons. The CDR3 is made up of 13 amino acids. The V end lost 7 bases, the J end lost 3 bases, and 12 bases lay between the germline ends. The receptor was derived from a woman in her sixties with COVID-19, enrolled during active disease. The rearrangement joins TRBV23-1 to TRBJ2-5; perhaps TRBD1 as D (6 bases). TRBV23-1 is flagged as an ORF with uncertain function. Sequencing input: peripheral blood. CDR3 DNA: TGCGCCAGCAAGGTCCGGACAGAAGAGACCCAGTACTTC. This sequence encodes CASKVRTEETQYF.